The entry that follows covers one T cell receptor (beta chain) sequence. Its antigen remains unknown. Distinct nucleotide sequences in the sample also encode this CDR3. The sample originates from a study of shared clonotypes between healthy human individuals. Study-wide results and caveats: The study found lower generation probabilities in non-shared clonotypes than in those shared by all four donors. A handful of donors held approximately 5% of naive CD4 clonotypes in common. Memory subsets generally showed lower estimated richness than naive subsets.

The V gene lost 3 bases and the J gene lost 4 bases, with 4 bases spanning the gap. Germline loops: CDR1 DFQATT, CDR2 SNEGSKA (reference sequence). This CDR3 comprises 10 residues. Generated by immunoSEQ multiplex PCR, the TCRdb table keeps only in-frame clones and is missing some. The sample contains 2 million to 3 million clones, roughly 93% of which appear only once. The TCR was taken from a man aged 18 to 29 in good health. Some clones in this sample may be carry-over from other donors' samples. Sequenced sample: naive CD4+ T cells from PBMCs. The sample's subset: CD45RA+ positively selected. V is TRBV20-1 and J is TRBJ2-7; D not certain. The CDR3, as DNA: TGCAGTGCTAGGGTTTACGAGCAGTACTTC. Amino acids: CSARVYEQYF.